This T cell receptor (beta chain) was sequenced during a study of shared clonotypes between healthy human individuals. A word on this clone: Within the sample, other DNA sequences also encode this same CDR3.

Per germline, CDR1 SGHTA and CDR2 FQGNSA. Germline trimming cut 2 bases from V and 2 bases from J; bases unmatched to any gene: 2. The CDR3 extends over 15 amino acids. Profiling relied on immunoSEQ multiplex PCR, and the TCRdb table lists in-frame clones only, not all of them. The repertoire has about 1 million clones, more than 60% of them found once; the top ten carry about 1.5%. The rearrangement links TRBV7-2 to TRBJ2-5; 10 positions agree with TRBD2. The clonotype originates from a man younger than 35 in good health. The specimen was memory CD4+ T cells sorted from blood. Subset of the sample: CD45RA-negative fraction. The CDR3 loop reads CASSLLAGAQETQYF. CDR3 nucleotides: TGTGCCAGCAGCTTACTAGCGGGAGCTCAAGAGACCCAGTACTTC.